This T cell receptor beta chain was sequenced during a study of OX40 agonist ivuxolimab in advanced cancers. General study points: Antigens targeted by the expanded peripheral T cells were not determined.

Profiling relied on immunoSEQ multiplex PCR, and the TCRdb table lists in-frame clones only, not all of them. The sample shows fewer than 70,000 clones, approximately 89% of them seen only once. The CDR3 spans 16 residues. V lost 2 bases and J 6 bases, leaving 14 bases between the germline ends. Germline loops: CDR1 MGHDK, CDR2 SYGVNS. In regard to this clone: Its specificity is unknown.

The source is an adult with an advanced solid tumor such as melanoma, head and neck, liver or kidney cancer. Sequencing was performed on CD4+ or CD8+ T cells sorted from blood, taken in a trial of the OX40 agonist ivuxolimab. This chain connects TRBV25-1 to TRBJ1-6, with D possibly being TRBD1 (5 bases). The CDR3 DNA follows: TGTGCCAGCAGTGAACAGGGTGGCAGGGCTAATTCACCCCTCCACTTT. This translates into CASSEQGGRANSPLHF. The variable domain in full, with the rest retrieved from reference TRBV25-1 and TRBJ1-6, is EADIYQTPRYLVIGTGKKITLECSQTMGHDKMYWYQQDPGMELHLIHYSYGVNSTEKGDLSSESTVSRIRTEHFPLTLESARPSHTSQYLCASSEQGGRANSPLHFGNGTRLTVT.